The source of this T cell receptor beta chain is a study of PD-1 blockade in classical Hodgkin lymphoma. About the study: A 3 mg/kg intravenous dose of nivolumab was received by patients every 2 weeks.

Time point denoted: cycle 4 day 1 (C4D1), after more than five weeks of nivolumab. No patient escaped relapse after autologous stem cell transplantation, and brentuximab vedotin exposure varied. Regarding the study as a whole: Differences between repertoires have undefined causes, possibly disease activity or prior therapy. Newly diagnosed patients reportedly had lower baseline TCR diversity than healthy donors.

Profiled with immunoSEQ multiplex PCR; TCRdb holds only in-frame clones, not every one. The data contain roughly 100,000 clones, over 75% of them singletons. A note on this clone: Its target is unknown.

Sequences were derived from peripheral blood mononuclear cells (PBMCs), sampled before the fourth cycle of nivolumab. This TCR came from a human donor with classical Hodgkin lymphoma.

Written as DNA, the CDR3 is TGTGCCAGCAGCTTCGAAACAGGGACCTCACCCCTCCACTTT. It specifies CASSFETGTSPLHF. This chain joins TRBV5-4 and TRBJ1-6; D is perhaps TRBD1 (6 bases). The CDR3 spans 14 residues. The ends were cut back, 2 bases at V and 10 bases at J, with 13 bases in the middle. Per germline, CDR1 SGHNT and CDR2 YYREEE (reference sequence).